This record covers a single TCR beta chain. The antigen remains unidentified. This entry is derived from a study of CD8+CD57+ T cells in acquired aplastic anemia. The germline V gene has CDR1 MNHNS and CDR2 SASEGT. The V gene lost 6 bases and the J gene lost 3 bases, with 14 bases spanning the gap. The CDR3 is 14 amino acids. Those patients picked for sequencing had displayed CD8+CD57+ cell expansion on flow cytometry. Blood samples were obtained from patients who had received no prior therapy. Study-wide points: Levels of CD8+ Simpson's diversity were not significantly distinct in patients versus controls. Some 29 shared CD8+ CDR3s appeared highly expressed within patients' immunodominant clones.

Genomic DNA acted as the template from which TCR beta VDJ combination and CDR3 sequence profiling were carried out. TCRdb re-called the reads with MiXCR, one entry per CDR3 protein. The sample includes around 430,000 distinct CDR3 sequences, about a third of them seen just once. Sample: sorted CD4+, CD8+, or CD8+CD57+ T cells (not recorded which) from PBMCs. The chain uses TRBV6-1 and TRBJ1-1; no reliable D call. The sequence was collected from a human donor with aplastic anemia. This CDR3 is CASRVGRVDTEAFF. The DNA of the CDR3 is TGTGCCAGCAGGGTAGGGAGAGTGGACACTGAAGCTTTCTTT.